Presented here are 20 T cell receptor beta chains from one specimen sequenced in a study of T-cell memory formation after mild COVID-19. TCRdb re-called the 5' RACE reads with MiXCR, one entry per CDR3 protein. Altogether about 210,000 distinct CDR3 sequences are present, approximately 10% being singletons, with the ten largest covering under 3.5%. Input material: PBMCs or a T cell subset sorted from them (not recorded which). The origin of the receptors is a man in his late teens or twenties who had mild COVID-19 (a few samples of this study predate the infection). Cell type and time point are not known.

This clonotype was detected only a few times. The genes are TRBV5-6 and TRBJ1-2; D gene unclear. Trimming shortened V by 0 bases and J by 11 bases, and 17 bases separated the two germline ends. CDR1 is SGHDT, CDR2 YYEEEE, per germline. The CDR3 contains 14 residues. The CDR3 nucleotides read TGTGCCAGCAGCTTGGCCGCCGGCTATATGGGGTACACCTTC. Translating gives CASSLAAGYMGYTF.

This clonotype has at least ten counts. The genes are TRBV4-2 and TRBJ1-1; 10 nucleotides match TRBD1. V gave up 4 bases and J gave up 1 base; unmatched junction bases: 3. The CDR3 runs to 15 residues. Per germline, CDR1 LGHNA and CDR2 YNFKEQ. The CDR3 loop is CASSRGQGGNTEAFF. CDR3 in DNA: TGTGCCAGCAGCCGCGGACAGGGGGGGAACACTGAAGCTTTCTTT.

This clonotype was observed a few times. V gene TRBV10-3 combines with J gene TRBJ1-3, with TRBD1 matching over 9 bases. V trimming: 4 bases; J trimming: 5 bases; junction bases outside the gene matches: 6. This CDR3 is 15 amino acids long. CDR1 and CDR2 from the germline V gene are ENHRY and SYGVKD. Written as DNA, the CDR3 is TGTGCCATCAGTGCCCCGGGACAGGGTAGAAACACCATATATTTT. It codes for CAISAPGQGRNTIYF.

This clonotype showed up many times. V and J are TRBV7-2 and TRBJ1-6; D is unresolved. Trimming pared 5 bases from V and 9 bases from J, leaving 17 bases between. Germline V CDR1 and CDR2: SGHTA, FQGNSA. The CDR3 contains 15 residues. The CDR3 region is CASSPRAGDLSPLHF. CDR3 bases: TGTGCCAGCAGCCCCCGGGCGGGAGACCTTTCACCCCTCCACTTT.

The rearrangement links TRBV5-1 to TRBJ1-6; D remains unclear. This CDR3 has 12 residues. Between the trimmed V and J ends, which lost 1 base and 8 bases, there was a span of 4 bases. The germline CDR1 and CDR2 sequences are SGHRS and YFSETQ. In DNA form, the CDR3 reads TGCGCCAGCAGCTTGATGGATTCACCCCTCCACTTT. It codes for CASSLMDSPLHF.

The chain is built from TRBV12-3 or TRBV12-4 and TRBJ1-6; D might be TRBD1 (5 bases). V lost 3 bases and J 10 bases, leaving 19 bases between the germline ends. The CDR3 extends over 16 amino acids. The CDR3 bases are TGTGCCAGCAGTTTCGGGGCGACGGGAGTGGGGTCACCCCTCCACTTT. This gives the protein CASSFGATGVGSPLHF.

This clonotype was recorded at least ten times. The rearrangement uses TRBV7-2 and TRBJ1-1; D is unclear. The CDR3 contains 14 residues. Trimming took off 1 base at V and 1 base at J, with 7 bases between the two ends. The germline CDR1 and CDR2 sequences are SGHTA and FQGNSA. CDR3 protein: CASSLGPGNTEAFF. CDR3 DNA sequence: TGTGCCAGCAGCTTAGGACCAGGGAACACTGAAGCTTTCTTT.

The V and J genes are TRBV5-4 and TRBJ1-2; TRBD1 aligns across 11 bases. The CDR3 runs to 15 residues. The J segment lost 7 bases and the V segment lost 4 bases, leaving 9 bases of the junction unmatched. Looked up from germline, CDR1 is SGHNT and CDR2 is YYREEE (reference sequence). CDR3 residues: CASSAQGTGGFGYTF. The DNA for the CDR3 is TGTGCCAGCAGCGCCCAAGGGACAGGGGGGTTTGGCTACACCTTC. Full variable domain (outside the CDR3, taken from reference TRBV5-4 and TRBJ1-2): ETGVTQSPTHLIKTRGQQVTLRCSSQSGHNTVSWYQQALGQGPQFIFQYYREEENGRGNFPPRFSGLQFPNYSSELNVNALELDDSALYLCASSAQGTGGFGYTFGSGTRLTVV.

V usage is TRBV27 and J usage is TRBJ1-3, with 9 bases aligning to TRBD1. The length of the CDR3 is 16 residues. V was clipped by 6 bases and J by 4 bases; unmatched bases: 10. The germline gives CDR1 MNHEY, CDR2 SMNVEV (reference sequence). CDR3 sequence: CASRRSGTGIGNTIYF. The CDR3 DNA is TGTGCCAGCAGGCGTTCCGGGACAGGGATCGGAAACACCATATATTTT.

The chain employs TRBV7-9 and TRBJ2-3, with a tentative D call TRBD1 (5 bases). The CDR3 runs 18 residues. Germline V gene sequence: CDR1 SEHNR, CDR2 FQNEAQ (reference sequence). V was trimmed by 1 base and J by 4 bases, leaving 21 bases between them. The CDR3 region is CASSLVASARPQADTQYF. DNA for the CDR3: TGTGCCAGCAGCTTAGTTGCCAGCGCCAGGCCACAGGCAGATACGCAGTATTTT.

This clonotype was counted only a few times. The rearrangement uses TRBV20-1 and TRBJ2-7; 7 bases align to TRBD2. V shed 5 bases and J 4 bases; nucleotides not matched to a gene: 2. This CDR3 has 11 residues. Per germline, CDR1 DFQATT and CDR2 SNEGSKA (reference sequence). In nucleotides, the CDR3 is TGCAGTGCTGCCGGGGGGTACGAGCAGTACGTC. Residues: CSAAGGYEQYV.

The chain joins TRBV25-1 to TRBJ2-7; D unresolved. Germline loops: CDR1 MGHDK, CDR2 SYGVNS. V was cut by 5 bases and J by 7 bases, with 12 bases left in between. CDR3 length: 12 residues. The DNA for the CDR3 is TGTGCCAGCAGTTGGGGATTTCAGGAGCAGTACTTC. Translation: CASSWGFQEQYF.

This sequence joins TRBV7-2 and TRBJ2-1; no clear D gene. The CDR3 loop spans 13 amino acids. The V gene lost 2 bases and the J gene lost 9 bases, with 11 bases spanning the gap. The V gene's germline CDR1 is SGHTA and CDR2 FQGNSA. This chain's CDR3 is CASSLTYGSEQFF. As DNA, the CDR3 is TGTGCCAGCAGCTTAACTTATGGCAGTGAGCAGTTCTTC.

The chain couples TRBV28 to TRBJ1-2; the D is unclear. Germline assignment: CDR1 MDHEN and CDR2 SYDVKM. This CDR3 region has 12 residues. With 6 bases removed from V and 8 bases from J, the gap between germline ends came to 13 bases. In nucleotides, the CDR3 is TGTGCCAGCAGCTCCCCCGGAAAAGGCTACACCTTC. Translation: CASSSPGKGYTF.

This clonotype appeared many times. The rearrangement links TRBV6-2 or TRBV6-3 to TRBJ2-3, with 7 bases identical to TRBD2. The CDR3 has 12 amino acids. V lost 5 bases, J lost 6 bases, and 2 bases stayed unmatched. In germline, CDR1 is MNHEY, CDR2 SVGEGT. The CDR3 spells CASSLSGDTQYF. In DNA, the CDR3 is TGTGCCAGCAGTCTTAGCGGGGATACGCAGTATTTT.

V is TRBV5-1 and J is TRBJ1-4, with D possibly matching TRBD1 (5 bases). This CDR3 has 14 amino acids. The germline V gene has CDR1 SGHRS and CDR2 YFSETQ. V was shortened by 4 bases and J by 8 bases, with 15 bases between the two germline ends. The CDR3 region is CASSPDGGGEKLFF. DNA for the CDR3: TGCGCCAGCAGCCCCGACGGGGGAGGCGAAAAACTGTTTTTT.

A few counts support this clonotype. The chain recombines TRBV4-3 with TRBJ2-1; a weak D match, TRBD1 (6 bases). Germline-derived CDR1 and CDR2 are LGHNA and YSLEER. This CDR3 has 16 amino acids. The V gene lost 0 bases and the J gene lost 7 bases, with 16 bases spanning the gap. The CDR3 DNA reads TGCGCCAGCAGCCAAGAATCCGGGACAACTGCGAATGAGCAGTTCTTC. This gives the protein CASSQESGTTANEQFF.

The V and J genes are TRBV7-2 and TRBJ1-2; possibly TRBD1 for D (6 bases). The V and J ends lost 5 bases and 7 bases respectively, with 17 bases between them. The CDR3 spans 14 residues. Germline V lookup: CDR1 SGHTA, CDR2 FQGNSA. The CDR3 loop is CASSALQGIAGYTF. CDR3 coding DNA: TGTGCCAGCAGCGCCTTACAGGGTATAGCTGGCTACACCTTC.

This rearrangement joins TRBV5-1 to TRBJ2-2; weak D call: TRBD1 (5 bases). Per the germline V gene, CDR1 is SGHRS and CDR2 is YFSETQ. The CDR3 is 13 amino acids. The V and J ends lost 4 bases and 5 bases respectively, with 9 bases between them. The CDR3 sequence is CASSQTETGELFF. CDR3 DNA: TGCGCCAGCAGCCAGACAGAGACCGGGGAGCTGTTTTTT.

The chain joins TRBV20-1 to TRBJ1-2; the D gene is possibly TRBD1 (5 bases). CDR1 is DFQATT and CDR2 is SNEGSKA in the germline V gene (reference sequence). The CDR3 covers 16 residues. Between the trimmed V and J ends, which lost 2 bases and 4 bases, there was a span of 20 bases. CDR3 sequence reads: CSARLPGNVKVYGYTF. CDR3 bases: TGCAGTGCTAGACTTCCAGGGAACGTGAAAGTCTATGGCTACACCTTC.